This T cell receptor beta chain was recovered during a study of blood T cells in healthy people across ages. A second PCR of 7 to 11 cycles used a sample-barcoded 5' primer and a J-beta primer mix. TCRdb re-called the 5' RACE reads through MiXCR, storing one row per CDR3 protein. The table lists about 1.6 million distinct CDR3 sequences, roughly 32% of them singletons. This CDR3 contains 15 residues. V was cut by 6 bases and J by 2 bases, with 13 bases left in between. The germline gives CDR1 MGHRA, CDR2 YSYEKL. Input material: blood. The chain couples TRBV4-1 to TRBJ2-2; perhaps TRBD1 as D (6 bases). The receptor was derived from a woman in her 30s in good health. Written as DNA, the CDR3 is TGCGCCAGCAGACAGGGCCCATTTAACACCGGGGAGCTGTTTTTT. Amino acids: CASRQGPFNTGELFF.